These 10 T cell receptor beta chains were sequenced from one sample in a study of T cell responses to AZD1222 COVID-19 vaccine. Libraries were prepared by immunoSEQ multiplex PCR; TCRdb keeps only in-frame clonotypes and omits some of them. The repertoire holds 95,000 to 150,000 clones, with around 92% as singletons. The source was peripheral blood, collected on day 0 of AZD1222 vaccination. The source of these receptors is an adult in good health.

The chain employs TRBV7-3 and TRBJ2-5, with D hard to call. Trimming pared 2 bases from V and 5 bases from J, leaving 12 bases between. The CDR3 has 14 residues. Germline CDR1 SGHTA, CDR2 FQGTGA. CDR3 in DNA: TGTGCCAGCAGCTTACGGCCGGCCCAGGAGACCCAGTACTTC. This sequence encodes CASSLRPAQETQYF.

The CDR3 bases are TGTGCCAGCAGCCCAGGGGGCGCTAAGTCTGAAAAACTGTTTTTT. Amino acid sequence: CASSPGGAKSEKLFF. V gene TRBV7-2 combines with J gene TRBJ1-4, with 8 bases aligning to TRBD1. J lost 7 bases, V lost 5 bases, and 9 bases had no gene match. Germline-derived CDR1 and CDR2 are SGHTA and FQGNSA. This CDR3 comprises 15 residues.

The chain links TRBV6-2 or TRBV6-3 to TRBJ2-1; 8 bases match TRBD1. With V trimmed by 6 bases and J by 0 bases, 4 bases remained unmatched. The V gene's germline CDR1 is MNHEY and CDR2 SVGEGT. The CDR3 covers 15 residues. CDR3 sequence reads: CASSRGPSSYNEQFF. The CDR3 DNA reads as TGTGCCAGCAGCAGGGGGCCCAGCTCCTACAATGAGCAGTTCTTC.

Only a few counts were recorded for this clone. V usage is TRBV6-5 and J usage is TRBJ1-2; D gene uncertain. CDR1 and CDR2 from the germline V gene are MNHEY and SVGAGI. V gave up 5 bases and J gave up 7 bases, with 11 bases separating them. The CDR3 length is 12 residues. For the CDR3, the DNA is TGTGCCAGCAGTACACCCGGCGGTGGCTACACCTTC. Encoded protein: CASSTPGGGYTF.

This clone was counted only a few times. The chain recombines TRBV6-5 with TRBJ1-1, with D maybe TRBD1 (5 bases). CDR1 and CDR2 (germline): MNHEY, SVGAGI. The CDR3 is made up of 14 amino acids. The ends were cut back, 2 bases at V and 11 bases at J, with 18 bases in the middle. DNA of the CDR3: TGTGCCAGCAGTTACGACCGGGACGAACTGTGGGCTTTCTTT. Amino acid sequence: CASSYDRDELWAFF.

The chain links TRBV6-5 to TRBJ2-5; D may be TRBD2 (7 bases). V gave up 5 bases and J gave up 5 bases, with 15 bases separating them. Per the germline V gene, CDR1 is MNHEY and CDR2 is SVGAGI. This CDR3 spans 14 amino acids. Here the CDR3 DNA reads TGTGCCAGCAGTACTCCTCGGGGGGCGGAGACCCAGTACTTC. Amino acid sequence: CASSTPRGAETQYF.

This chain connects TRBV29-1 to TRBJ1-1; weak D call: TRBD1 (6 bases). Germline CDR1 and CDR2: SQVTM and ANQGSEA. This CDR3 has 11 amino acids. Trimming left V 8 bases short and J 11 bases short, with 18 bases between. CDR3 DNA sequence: TGCAGCAGTGAGGCGGGGGGCTTGGCTTTCTTT. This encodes CSSEAGGLAFF. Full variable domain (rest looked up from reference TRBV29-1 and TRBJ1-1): SAVISQKPSRDICQRGTSLTIQCQVDSQVTMMFWYRQQPGQSLTLIATANQGSEATYESGFVIDKFPISRPNLTFSTLTVSNMSPEDSSIYLCSSEAGGLAFFGQGTRLTVV.

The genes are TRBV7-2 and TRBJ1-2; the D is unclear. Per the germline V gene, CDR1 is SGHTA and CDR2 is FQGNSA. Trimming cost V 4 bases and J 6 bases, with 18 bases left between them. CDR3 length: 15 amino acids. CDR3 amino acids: CASSSPRRVFDGYTF. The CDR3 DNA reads TGTGCCAGCAGCTCCCCGCGGCGCGTGTTTGATGGCTACACCTTC.

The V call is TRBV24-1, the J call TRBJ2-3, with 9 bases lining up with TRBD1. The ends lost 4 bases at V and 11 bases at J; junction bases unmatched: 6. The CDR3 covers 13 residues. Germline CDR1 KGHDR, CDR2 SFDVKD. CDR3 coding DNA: TGTGCCACCAGTGACGGGACAGGGATGATGCAGTATTTT. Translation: CATSDGTGMMQYF.

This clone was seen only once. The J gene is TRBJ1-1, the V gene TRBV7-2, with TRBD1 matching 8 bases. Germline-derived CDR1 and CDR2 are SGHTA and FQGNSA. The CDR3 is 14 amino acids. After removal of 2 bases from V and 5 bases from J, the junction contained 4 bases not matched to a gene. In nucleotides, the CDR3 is TGTGCCAGCAGCTTAAATACAGGGGGGACTGAAGCTTTCTTT. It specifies CASSLNTGGTEAFF.